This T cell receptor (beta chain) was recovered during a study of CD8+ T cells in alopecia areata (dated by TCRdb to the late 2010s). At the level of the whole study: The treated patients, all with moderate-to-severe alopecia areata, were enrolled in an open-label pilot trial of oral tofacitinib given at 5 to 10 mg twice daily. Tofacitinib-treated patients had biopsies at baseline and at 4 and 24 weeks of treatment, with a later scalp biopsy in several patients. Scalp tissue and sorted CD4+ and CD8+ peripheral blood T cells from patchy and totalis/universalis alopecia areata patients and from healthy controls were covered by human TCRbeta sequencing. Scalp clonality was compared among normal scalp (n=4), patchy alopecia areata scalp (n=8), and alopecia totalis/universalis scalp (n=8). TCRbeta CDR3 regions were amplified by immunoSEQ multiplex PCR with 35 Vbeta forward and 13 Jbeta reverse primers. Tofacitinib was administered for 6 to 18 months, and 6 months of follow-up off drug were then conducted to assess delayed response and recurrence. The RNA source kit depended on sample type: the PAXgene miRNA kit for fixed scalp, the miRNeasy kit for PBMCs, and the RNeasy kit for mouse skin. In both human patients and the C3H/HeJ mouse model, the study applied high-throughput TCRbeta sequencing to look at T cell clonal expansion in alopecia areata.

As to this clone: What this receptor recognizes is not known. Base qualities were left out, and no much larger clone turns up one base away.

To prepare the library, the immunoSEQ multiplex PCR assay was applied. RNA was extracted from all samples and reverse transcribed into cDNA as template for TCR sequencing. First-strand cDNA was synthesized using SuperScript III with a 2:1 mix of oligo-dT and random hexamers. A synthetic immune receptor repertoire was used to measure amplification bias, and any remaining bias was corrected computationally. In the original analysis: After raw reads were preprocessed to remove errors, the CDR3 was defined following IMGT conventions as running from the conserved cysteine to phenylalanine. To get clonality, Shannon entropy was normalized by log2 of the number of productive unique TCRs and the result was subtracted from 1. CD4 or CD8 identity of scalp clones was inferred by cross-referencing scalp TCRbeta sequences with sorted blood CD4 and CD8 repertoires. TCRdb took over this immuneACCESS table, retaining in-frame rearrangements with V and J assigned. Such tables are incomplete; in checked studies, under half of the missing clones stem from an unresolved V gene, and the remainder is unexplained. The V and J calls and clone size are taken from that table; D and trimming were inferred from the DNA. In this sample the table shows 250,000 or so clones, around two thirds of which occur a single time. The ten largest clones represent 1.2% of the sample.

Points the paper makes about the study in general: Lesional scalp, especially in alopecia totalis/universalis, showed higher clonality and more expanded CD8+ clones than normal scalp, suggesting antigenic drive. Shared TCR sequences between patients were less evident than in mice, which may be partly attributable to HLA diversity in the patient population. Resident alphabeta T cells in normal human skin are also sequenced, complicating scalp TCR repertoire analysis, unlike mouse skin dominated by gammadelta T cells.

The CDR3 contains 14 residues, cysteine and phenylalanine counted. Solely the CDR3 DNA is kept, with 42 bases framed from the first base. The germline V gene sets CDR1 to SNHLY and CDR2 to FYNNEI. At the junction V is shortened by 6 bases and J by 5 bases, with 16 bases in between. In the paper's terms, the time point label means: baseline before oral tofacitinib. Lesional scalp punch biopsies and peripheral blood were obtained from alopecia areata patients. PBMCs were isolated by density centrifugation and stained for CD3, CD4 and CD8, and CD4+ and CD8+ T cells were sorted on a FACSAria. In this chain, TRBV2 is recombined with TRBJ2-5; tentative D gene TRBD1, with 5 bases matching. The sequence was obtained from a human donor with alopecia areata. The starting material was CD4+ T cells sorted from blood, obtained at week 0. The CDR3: CASSDSGAGETQYF. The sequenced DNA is TGTGCCAGCAGCGATTCTGGGGCTGGGGAGACCCAGTACTTC.